This T cell receptor beta chain was sequenced during a study of T cell repertoires in cytomegalovirus infection. Study conclusions and caveats: Summed frequency of shared TCR beta families picked out CMV carriers who also had the relevant HLA.

TCRdb reanalysed the reads using MiXCR and keeps one entry per CDR3 protein. The data contain some 940,000 distinct CDR3 sequences, approximately 33% of them singletons. In the case of this clonotype: Its antigen is as yet unknown.

Trimming at V came to 3 bases and at J to 2 bases, leaving 4 bases not matched to a gene. The CDR3 consists of 14 residues. Germline V gene lookup returns CDR1 MNHEY and CDR2 SMNVEV (reference sequence). The material was cultured CD8+ T cells from PBMCs, obtained from culture after CMV antigen stimulation. The receptor comes from a human donor in good health (CMV status not recorded). Some clones in this sample may be carry-over from other donors' samples. This rearrangement joins TRBV27 to TRBJ2-7; 7 bases are shared with TRBD1. CDR3 residues: CASSFLGGAYEQYF. As DNA, the CDR3 is TGTGCCAGCAGTTTCTTAGGGGGCGCCTACGAGCAGTACTTC.